What follows is one T cell receptor beta chain and its context. Looked up from germline, CDR1 is LGHNA and CDR2 is YSLEER. The CDR3 is 14 amino acids. Trimming took off 1 base at V and 2 bases at J, with 8 bases between the two ends. Method: immunoSEQ multiplex PCR; TCRdb's copy keeps in-frame clones and lacks some. The sample includes 50,000 to 75,000 clones, 90% of them seen just once. This record comes from a study of T cell changes during pregnancy in multiple sclerosis. This chain connects TRBV4-3 to TRBJ2-5; a weak D match, TRBD1 (6 bases). The receptor was derived from a female donor in good health, enrolled as a control in a pregnancy study. Sequences were derived from peripheral blood, sampled in the first trimester of pregnancy. The CDR3 DNA reads TGCGCCAGCAGCCAAGTGGGGACACAAGAGACCCAGTACTTC. Its protein is CASSQVGTQETQYF.